This TCR beta chain was recovered during a study of human T cells and chemical hapten exposure. This clonotype was seen a few times. The authors extracted total RNA from unfractionated whole blood. CDR1 is MNHNY and CDR2 is SVGAGI in the germline V gene (reference sequence). With V trimmed by 0 bases and J by 1 base, 4 bases remained unmatched. The CDR3 has 17 amino acids. The study's library attached unique molecular identifiers to single cDNA molecules. TCRdb used MiXCR to reprocess the reads, holding one entry per CDR3 protein. Among fewer than 150,000 distinct CDR3 sequences listed, over 6.5% were seen once.

The V call is TRBV6-6, the J call TRBJ2-2, with 8 positions matching TRBD1. The source of this sequence is a human donor in good health. Some clones in this sample may be carry-over from other donors' samples. The material sequenced was whole blood. CDR3 loop: CASSYSVGTGNTGELFF. In nucleotides, the CDR3 is TGTGCCAGCAGTTACTCGGTGGGGACAGGGAACACCGGGGAGCTGTTTTTT.